These T cell receptor beta chains were read from a single sample in a study of blood T cell repertoires in COVID-19. Produced via immunoSEQ multiplex PCR; TCRdb's table is partial and in-frame only. This table holds roughly 230,000 clones, around 88% found once. Sequenced sample: peripheral blood. The receptors here all came from a man aged 40-49 years with active or convalescent COVID-19. Both conserved end residues are part of each CDR3. The order of the fields is J gene, clone size, D gene, V gene, CDR3 length, CDR3 DNA, CDR3 protein. The D gene is left open where the match is weak. Part of the rows lack a size; the others show once, few, many or a class for expanded clones.

>TRBJ2-5|-|TRBD2|TRBV3-1/TRBV3-2|15
TGTGCCAGCAGCCAAGCCACGGGAGGTGGGGAGACCCAGTACTTC
CASSQATGGGETQYF
>TRBJ1-4|-|TRBD1|TRBV19|15
TGTGCCAGTAGTATAGTTTTGGGACAGGGGAAAAAACTGTTTTTT
CASSIVLGQGKKLFF
>TRBJ1-6|-|-|TRBV6-5|15
TGTGCCGGCAGTCCTGGAGAGGCCATCAATTCACCCCTCCACTTT
CAGSPGEAINSPLHF
>TRBJ2-7|-|-|TRBV27|13
TGTGCCAGCAGTTACGGAGAGTACTACGAGCAGTACTTC
CASSYGEYYEQYF
>TRBJ2-1|-|-|TRBV4-1|17
TGCGCCAGCAGCCAAGCGGTGGAGGAATCCACCTACAATGAGCAGTTCTTC
CASSQAVEESTYNEQFF
>TRBJ1-5|few|-|TRBV2|13
TGTGCCAGCAGCGACGCAGGGTTCGGGCCCCAGCATTTT
CASSDAGFGPQHF
>TRBJ2-7|-|TRBD1|TRBV10-3|16
TGTGCCATCAGTGAGTCAGATTGGGACAGGGGTGGCGAGCAGTACTTC
CAISESDWDRGGEQYF
>TRBJ1-1|-|-|TRBV4-2|17
TGTGCCAGCAGCCGGACCGGTCAAGGCGGGCCGAACACTGAAGCTTTCTTT
CASSRTGQGGPNTEAFF
>TRBJ1-2|-|-|TRBV6-6|14
TGTGCCAGCAGGTTCCTACAGGGTAACTATGGCTACACCTTC
CASRFLQGNYGYTF
>TRBJ1-3|-|-|TRBV5-5|14
TGTGCCAGCAGCAGCGGGGGGCTGGGAAACACCATATATTTT
CASSSGGLGNTIYF
>TRBJ2-1|-|TRBD1|TRBV24-1|16
TGTGCCACCAGTGACCGGGACAGGGGATCCTACAATGAGCAGTTCTTC
CATSDRDRGSYNEQFF
>TRBJ1-1|-|-|TRBV30|11
TGTGCCTGGGGGCTTTATAGAGAAGCTTTCTTT
CAWGLYREAFF
>TRBJ2-1|-|TRBD2|TRBV27|16
TGTGCCAGCAGCGCGCAACTAGCGGGGGGACACAATGAGCAGTTCTTC
CASSAQLAGGHNEQFF
>TRBJ1-1|-|TRBD1|TRBV7-2|16
TGTGCCAGCAGCAGAGGACAGGGTGCTCGTTCCACTGAAGCTTTCTTT
CASSRGQGARSTEAFF
>TRBJ1-5|-|-|TRBV19|15
TGTGCCAGTTCGCAAGGGGGGGAGAGCAATCAGCCCCAGCATTTT
CASSQGGESNQPQHF
>TRBJ1-4|-|TRBD1|TRBV7-9|16
TGTGCCAGCAGCGGGTGGCGGACAGGCCTTAATGAAAAACTGTTTTTT
CASSGWRTGLNEKLFF
>TRBJ2-7|-|TRBD1|TRBV18|14
TGTGCCAGCTCACCGGAACAGGGGGCAGGCGAGCAGTACTTC
CASSPEQGAGEQYF
>TRBJ1-5|-|-|TRBV6-4|15
TGTGCCAGCAAACCTACGGAGGGGAGCAATCAGCCCCAGCATTTT
CASKPTEGSNQPQHF
>TRBJ1-4|-|-|TRBV4-1|17
TGCGCCAGCAGCCAAGCCTACGTTATCGCAACTAATGAAAAACTGTTTTTT
CASSQAYVIATNEKLFF
>TRBJ1-2|-|-|TRBV7-9|13
TGTGCCAGCAGCCCTCGGGTTGACTATGGCTACACCTTC
CASSPRVDYGYTF
>TRBJ2-7|-|-|TRBV10-3|13
TGTGCCATCAGTGAACGGGAAAACTACGAGCAGTACTTC
CAISERENYEQYF
>TRBJ2-1|-|TRBD2|TRBV7-9|15
TGTGCCAGCAGCCCCGGACTAGCGGGGGACAATGAGCAGTTCTTC
CASSPGLAGDNEQFF
>TRBJ2-1|-|TRBD2|TRBV27|18
TGTGCCAGCAGTTTCCCCCATAGCGGGGGGGCCCTCTACAATGAGCAGTTCTTC
CASSFPHSGGALYNEQFF
>TRBJ2-5|-|-|TRBV6-5|13
TGTGCCAGCAGCCAAAATAGGGGAGAGACCCAGTACTTC
CASSQNRGETQYF
>TRBJ1-2|-|TRBD1|TRBV29-1|14
TGCAGCGTTGACCCCGACAGGGGGCCGAATGGCTACACCTTC
CSVDPDRGPNGYTF
>TRBJ2-1|-|-|TRBV18|18
TGTGCCAGCTCACCTAATTTGTCAACAGCCGCCTTAATCAATGAGCAGTTCTTC
CASSPNLSTAALINEQFF
>TRBJ2-3|once|TRBD1|TRBV5-1|14
TGCGCCAGCACCGGACAGGGGATCACAGATACGCAGTATTTT
CASTGQGITDTQYF
>TRBJ1-1|-|TRBD1|TRBV18|13
TGTGCCAGCTCACCTACCGGGACAGGTGAAGCTTTCTTT
CASSPTGTGEAFF
>TRBJ1-1|-|-|TRBV14|14
TGTGCCAGCAGCCAATGGAGTCCGTACACTGAAGCTTTCTTT
CASSQWSPYTEAFF
>TRBJ1-2|once|-|TRBV3-1/TRBV3-2|15
TGTGCCAGCAGCCAAACCCCAGGAGGGACGGGCGGCTACACCTTC
CASSQTPGGTGGYTF
>TRBJ2-7|-|TRBD1|TRBV7-2|15
TGTGCCAGCAGCCTCACCGGGACAGGGCCCTACGAGCAGTACTTC
CASSLTGTGPYEQYF
>TRBJ1-2|-|-|TRBV12-5|13
TGTGCTAGTGGTTTACCTCCCGACAGTGGCTACACCTTC
CASGLPPDSGYTF
>TRBJ2-1|-|TRBD2|TRBV10-1|16
TGCGCCAGCAGTCCTGACTTAGCGGGAGGGTCCAATGAGCAGTTCTTC
CASSPDLAGGSNEQFF
>TRBJ2-7|-|-|TRBV20-1|14
TGCAGTGCTAGTCACCCTGCTGGAGGCTACGAGCAGTACTTC
CSASHPAGGYEQYF
>TRBJ1-1|few|-|TRBV6-6|16
TGTGCCAGCAGACCCCTTAGACAGCTAGGGGACACTGAAGCTTTCTTT
CASRPLRQLGDTEAFF
>TRBJ1-1|-|-|TRBV2|15
TGTGCCAGCAGTGCAGCGGGACACCCGAACACTGAAGCTTTCTTT
CASSAAGHPNTEAFF
>TRBJ2-7|-|TRBD1|TRBV30|14
TGTGCCTGGAATAAGGGACAGGGCTCCTACGAGCAGTACTTC
CAWNKGQGSYEQYF
>TRBJ2-2|once|-|TRBV20-1|14
TGCAGTGCTAGTCCTTTACTAGAGACCGGGGAGCTGTTTTTT
CSASPLLETGELFF
>TRBJ2-2|-|-|TRBV29-1|13
TGCAGCGTGCCCCTCAGGGGCACCGGGGAGCTGTTTTTT
CSVPLRGTGELFF
>TRBJ2-1|-|-|TRBV6-4|16
TGTGCCAGCAGTGACTCCAGTGTCTTGCGGGTGAATGAGCAGTTCTTC
CASSDSSVLRVNEQFF
>TRBJ2-2|-|TRBD2|TRBV7-9|19
TGTGCCAGCAGCCCCCAGCCCTTAGCGGGGGGGCATCACACCGGGGAGCTGTTTTTT
CASSPQPLAGGHHTGELFF
>TRBJ2-7|-|TRBD1|TRBV30|13
TGTGCCTGGAGTGTGGGACAGGTCTACGAGCAGTACTTC
CAWSVGQVYEQYF
>TRBJ2-1|-|TRBD1|TRBV24-1|16
TGTGCCACCAGTGATTCTGCCGGGACAGTCTCCAATGAGCAGTTCTTC
CATSDSAGTVSNEQFF
>TRBJ1-2|-|-|TRBV3-1/TRBV3-2|15
TGTGCCAGCAGCCAAGTCTCTGGGGGCGCAAATGGCTACACCTTC
CASSQVSGGANGYTF
>TRBJ2-6|-|-|TRBV27|15
TGTGCCAGCAGAGGCATCGGAGCGGGGGCCAACGTCCTGACTTTC
CASRGIGAGANVLTF
>TRBJ1-2|-|-|TRBV5-4|13
TGTGCCAGCAGCTTGGACAAAGACTATGGCTACACCTTC
CASSLDKDYGYTF
>TRBJ2-3|-|TRBD2|TRBV29-1|19
TGCAGCGTTGCGGGCGTTGGCGGGAGGGCCGGATATTCCTCAGATACGCAGTATTTT
CSVAGVGGRAGYSSDTQYF
>TRBJ1-5|-|TRBD1|TRBV28|14
TGTGCCAGCAGTTTAGGGACAGGCAATCAGCCCCAGCATTTT
CASSLGTGNQPQHF
>TRBJ1-1|-|-|TRBV11-3|17
TGTGCCAGCAGCCCGGCTTCCGGACGGGGAGGAGGGACTGAAGCTTTCTTT
CASSPASGRGGGTEAFF
>TRBJ1-1|once|TRBD1|TRBV7-9|16
TGTGCCAGCAGCTCACCCCGCGGACAGGGGGCGCTTGAAGCTTTCTTT
CASSSPRGQGALEAFF
>TRBJ1-1|-|-|TRBV3-1/TRBV3-2|14
TGTGCCAGCAGCCAAGGGGGGGGAGCCACTGAAGCTTTCTTT
CASSQGGGATEAFF
>TRBJ2-2|-|TRBD1|TRBV12-5|14
TGTGCTAGTGTCCGACAGGGGGACACCGGGGAGCTGTTTTTT
CASVRQGDTGELFF
>TRBJ2-5|-|-|TRBV5-8|11
TGTGCCAGCAGGGGCGGGGAGACCCAGTACTTC
CASRGGETQYF
>TRBJ2-3|-|TRBD2|TRBV7-6|16
TGTGCCAGCACCTTAGCGGGAGGAACAAACACAGATACGCAGTATTTT
CASTLAGGTNTDTQYF
>TRBJ2-2|few|TRBD1|TRBV14|15
TGTGCCAGCAGCCAAGCGTTACAGGGGATCGGGGAGCTGTTTTTT
CASSQALQGIGELFF